The subject of this entry is one T cell receptor beta chain. Its target is unknown. TCRdb ran MiXCR on the RACE reads and lists one entry per CDR3 protein. In the table there are 75,000 to 90,000 distinct CDR3 sequences, roughly 7.6% of which are singletons. There are 14 residues in the CDR3. CDR1 MNHNY and CDR2 SVGAGI come from the germline V gene (reference sequence). Trimming took 11 bases from V and 0 from J, leaving 11 bases between them. Documented time point: patch test 1, 2 weeks after DPC sensitization. Specified treatment: therapeutic diphenylcyclopropenone sensitization with weekly scalp DPC. Researchers sampled blood before each patch test went on. The sample originates from a study of human T cells and chemical hapten exposure. The overall study: Per-sample TCR yield variation was attributed mainly to small pooled library volume differences.

Study-level points and caveats: The number of TCRs over 1 in 1000 frequency stayed unchanged after DPC.

The origin of this receptor is a woman aged 25 to 45 with alopecia areata. Some clones in this sample may be carry-over from other donors' samples. This chain joins TRBV6-6 and TRBJ1-6; maybe TRBD1 (5 bases). The sample in question was whole blood, obtained in connection with sensitization to the hapten diphenylcyclopropenone (DPC). CDR3 bases: TGTGCCGTCAGCAGGGTCTCCTATAATTCACCCCTCCACTTT. This codes for CAVSRVSYNSPLHF.